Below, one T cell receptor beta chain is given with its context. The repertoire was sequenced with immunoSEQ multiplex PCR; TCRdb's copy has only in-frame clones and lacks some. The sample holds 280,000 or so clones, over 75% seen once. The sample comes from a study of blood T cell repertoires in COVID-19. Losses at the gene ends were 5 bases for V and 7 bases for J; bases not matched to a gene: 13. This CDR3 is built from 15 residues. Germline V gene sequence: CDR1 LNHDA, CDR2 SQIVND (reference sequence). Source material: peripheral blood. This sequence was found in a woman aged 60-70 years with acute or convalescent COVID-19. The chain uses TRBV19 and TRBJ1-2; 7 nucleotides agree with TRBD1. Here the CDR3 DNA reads TGTGCCAGTAGTCATCAGTCGACAGGGAGTGGTGGCTACACCTTC. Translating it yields CASSHQSTGSGGYTF.